This T cell receptor beta chain was sequenced during a study of blood T cell repertoires in COVID-19. The wider study: COVID-19 samples, acute and convalescent, were from the United States, Italy and Spain. T cells, B-cell-depleted T cells, or PBMCs supplied cDNA or gDNA.

Authors' analysis steps: It was from reference gene primer amplification that nucleated cell counts were estimated. Produced via immunoSEQ multiplex PCR; TCRdb's table is partial and in-frame only. That table furnishes V, J and clone size, whereas the DNA furnished D and trimming. Of 250,000 or so clones listed, about 87% are singletons. The receptor was derived from a woman aged 40-49 years who had recovered from COVID-19. The sample comprised peripheral blood.

CDR3 protein: CASSPPTGSEQYF. CDR3 nucleotides: TGTGCCAGCAGTCCCCCGACAGGGAGCGAGCAGTACTTC. The chain recombines TRBV27 with TRBJ2-7; 7 bases map to TRBD1. Germline V gives CDR1 MNHEY, CDR2 SMNVEV (reference sequence). This CDR3 is 13 amino acids long. The trim removed 5 bases at V and 6 bases at J, leaving 7 bases unmatched.